This TCR beta chain was documented in a study of T cell responses to AZD1222 COVID-19 vaccine. In the case of this clone: Its antigen is not known. The sample carries other DNA sequences with the same CDR3.

Study-wide points: Regions left unmutated in variants are reportedly the target of nearly half of spike-specific TCRs. Repertoire collection took place solely once the T cell response had peaked. Among the donors, most were white British and more were female, and clonal diversity was possibly underestimated.

Analysis merged second doses at about 4 or about 12 weeks. Produced via immunoSEQ multiplex PCR; TCRdb's table is partial and in-frame only. The data show roughly 170,000 clones, roughly 94% seen once. Per the germline V gene, CDR1 is SEHNR and CDR2 is FQNEAQ (reference sequence). J gave up 3 bases and V 1 base, and 2 bases lay outside the gene matches. The CDR3 covers 14 residues. The chain couples TRBV7-9 to TRBJ1-1; 7 bases align to TRBD1. This specimen consisted of peripheral blood, obtained 28 days after the second AZD1222 dose. The receptor was derived from an adult who received the AZD1222 COVID-19 vaccine. The CDR3 coding sequence is TGTGCCAGCAGCTTAGGGCAGGGGGACACTGAAGCTTTCTTT. Translation gives CASSLGQGDTEAFF. The full variable domain, with the rest looked up from reference TRBV7-9 and TRBJ1-1, is DTGVSQNPRHKITKRGQNVTFRCDPISEHNRLYWYRQTLGQGPEFLTYFQNEAQLEKSRLLSDRFSAERPKGSFSTLEIQRTEQGDSAMYLCASSLGQGDTEAFFGQGTRLTVV.